This T cell receptor (beta chain) was recovered during a study of CD8 T cells in ankylosing spondylitis (TCRdb year 2017). Background for the entire study: The study profiled T cell receptor beta repertoires in healthy donors and ankylosing spondylitis patients to find disease-linked TCR variants. The full study cohort was made up of 25 ankylosing spondylitis patients and about a hundred healthy donors. Samples of peripheral blood were taken, and for ankylosing spondylitis patients, synovial fluid was collected as well.

The data were produced on an Illumina HiSeq 2500. Quantitative 5'-RACE with molecular barcodes was used to prepare TCR beta libraries. Under the source paper's analysis protocol: A new computational method, built on a probabilistic model of VDJ rearrangement, was used to identify disease-linked TCR variants. Using fastp at Q25 and MiXCR, TCRdb reprocessed the public reads and kept productive beta chains. One record per CDR3 amino acid sequence lists the most common genes and DNA. The V and J calls, along with clone size, are taken from TCRdb and not from the paper's own processing. The sample table holds around 160,000 distinct CDR3 sequences, of which about 9.9% were seen once. The ten most abundant clones make up almost 30% of the sample. The paper as a whole reports these results and caveats: Some motif variants had previously been reported in the synovial fluid and blood of reactive arthritis patients, which suggests shared mechanisms of disease initiation. A TCR beta motif made up of several highly homologous amino acid variants appeared to be characteristic of blood from ankylosing spondylitis patients. Significant enrichment of the disease-linked clones was reported in matched synovial fluid samples from ankylosing spondylitis patients. The disease-linked clones showed a CD8+ phenotype and occurred at relatively low frequencies in peripheral blood.

This clonotype was seen repeatedly, ten times or more. Its antigen has not been determined. Base quality data are lacking; no much larger clone is found one base away. The clonotype comes from a male donor with ankylosing spondylitis or in good health (not recorded which). The specimen sequenced was blood, either unsorted or a sorted T cell fraction (not recorded which).

The CDR3 here reads CASSLSLVGRQETQYF. The sequenced DNA is TGCGCCAGCAGCTTGAGCCTGGTGGGGAGGCAAGAGACCCAGTACTTC. Rearrangement joined TRBV5-1 to TRBJ2-5; the D gene is perhaps TRBD2, on 6 matching bases. Inclusive of the bounding cysteine and phenylalanine, the CDR3 is 16 residues long. The CDR3 DNA has 48 bases and is translated from base 1. The germline V gene supplies CDR1 SGHRS and CDR2 YFSETQ. The V and J ends are trimmed by 1 base and 2 bases, leaving 15 bases between them. Here the CDR3 is joined to the reference TRBV5-1 and TRBJ2-5 genes, and the full variable domain is: KAGVTQTPRYLIKTRGQQVTLSCSPISGHRSVSWYQQTPGQGLQFLFEYFSETQRNKGNFPGRFSGRQFSNSRSEMNVSTLELGDSALYLCASSLSLVGRQETQYFGPGTRLLVL.